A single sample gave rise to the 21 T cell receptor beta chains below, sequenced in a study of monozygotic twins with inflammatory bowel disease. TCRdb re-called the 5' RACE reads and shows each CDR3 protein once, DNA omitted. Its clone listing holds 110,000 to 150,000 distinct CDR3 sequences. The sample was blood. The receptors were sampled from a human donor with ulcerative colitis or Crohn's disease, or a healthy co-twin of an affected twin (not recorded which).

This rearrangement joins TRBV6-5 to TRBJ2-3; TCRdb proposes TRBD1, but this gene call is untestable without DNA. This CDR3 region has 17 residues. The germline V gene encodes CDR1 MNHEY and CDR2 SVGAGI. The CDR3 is CASSYSAASLGRDTQYF.

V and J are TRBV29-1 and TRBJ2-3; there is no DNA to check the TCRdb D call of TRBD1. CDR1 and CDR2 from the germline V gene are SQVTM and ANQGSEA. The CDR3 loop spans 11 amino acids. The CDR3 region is CSVQGTDTQYF.

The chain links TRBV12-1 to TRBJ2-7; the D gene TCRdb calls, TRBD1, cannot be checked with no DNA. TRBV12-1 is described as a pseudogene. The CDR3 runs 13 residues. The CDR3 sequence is CASSHGGTYEQYF.

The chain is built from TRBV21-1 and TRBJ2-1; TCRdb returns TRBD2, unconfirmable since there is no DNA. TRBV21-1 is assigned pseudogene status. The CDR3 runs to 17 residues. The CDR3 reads CASSKEEVHLALNEQFF.

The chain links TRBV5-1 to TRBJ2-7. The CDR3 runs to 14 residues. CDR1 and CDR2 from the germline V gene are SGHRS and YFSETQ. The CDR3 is CASSLHTSSYEQYF.

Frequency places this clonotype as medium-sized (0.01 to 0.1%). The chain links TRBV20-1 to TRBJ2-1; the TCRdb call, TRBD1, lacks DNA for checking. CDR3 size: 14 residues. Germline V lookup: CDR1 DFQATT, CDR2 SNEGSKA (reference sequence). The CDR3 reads CSARDAREVNEQFF.

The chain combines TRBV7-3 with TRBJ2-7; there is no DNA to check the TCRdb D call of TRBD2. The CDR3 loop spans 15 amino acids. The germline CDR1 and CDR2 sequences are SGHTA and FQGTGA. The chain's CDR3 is CASSLMPGGPYEQYF.

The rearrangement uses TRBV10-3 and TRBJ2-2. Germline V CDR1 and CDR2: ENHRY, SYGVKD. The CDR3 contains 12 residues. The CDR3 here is CATRVLTGELFF.

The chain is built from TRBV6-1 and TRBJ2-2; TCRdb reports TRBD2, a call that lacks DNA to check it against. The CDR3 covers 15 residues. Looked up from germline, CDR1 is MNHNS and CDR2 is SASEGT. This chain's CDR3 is CASNQREGLTGELFF.

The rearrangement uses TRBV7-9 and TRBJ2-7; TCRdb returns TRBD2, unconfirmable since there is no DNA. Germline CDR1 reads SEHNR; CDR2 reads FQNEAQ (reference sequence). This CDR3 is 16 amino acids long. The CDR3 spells CASSLVSGRNYYEQYF.

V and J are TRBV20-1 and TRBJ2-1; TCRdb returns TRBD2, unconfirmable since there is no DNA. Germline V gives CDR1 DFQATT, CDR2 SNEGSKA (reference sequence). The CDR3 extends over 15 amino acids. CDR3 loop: CSAKISGRANNEQFF.

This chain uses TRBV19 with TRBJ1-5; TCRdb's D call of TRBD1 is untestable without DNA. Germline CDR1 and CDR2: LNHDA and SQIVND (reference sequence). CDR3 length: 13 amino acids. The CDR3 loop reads CASTSGGNQPQHF.

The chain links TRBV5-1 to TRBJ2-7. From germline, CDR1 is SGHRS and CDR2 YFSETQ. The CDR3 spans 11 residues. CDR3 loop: CASKGENEQYF.

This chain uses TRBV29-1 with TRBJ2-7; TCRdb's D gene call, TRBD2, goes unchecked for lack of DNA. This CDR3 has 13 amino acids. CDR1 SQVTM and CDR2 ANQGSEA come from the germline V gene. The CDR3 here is CSVRVPAGGEQYF.

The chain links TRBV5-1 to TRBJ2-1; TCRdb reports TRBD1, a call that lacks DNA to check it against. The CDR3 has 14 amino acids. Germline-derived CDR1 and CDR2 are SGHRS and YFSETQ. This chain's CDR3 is CASSLRGPCNEQFF.

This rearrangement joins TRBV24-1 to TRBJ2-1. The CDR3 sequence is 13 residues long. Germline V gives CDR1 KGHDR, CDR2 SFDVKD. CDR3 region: CATSQYEYNEQFF.

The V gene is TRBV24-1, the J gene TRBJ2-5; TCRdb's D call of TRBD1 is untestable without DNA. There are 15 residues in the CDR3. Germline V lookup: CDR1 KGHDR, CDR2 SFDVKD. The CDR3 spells CATSERQGSGETQYF.

CDR3 protein: CATTRVADTQYF. V is TRBV24-1 and J is TRBJ2-3; TCRdb designates TRBD2, a call that cannot be tested without DNA. The CDR3 spans 12 residues. Germline loops: CDR1 KGHDR, CDR2 SFDVKD.

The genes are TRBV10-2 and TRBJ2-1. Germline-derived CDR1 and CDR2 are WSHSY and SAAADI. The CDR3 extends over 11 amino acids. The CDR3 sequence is CASSGGGEQFF.

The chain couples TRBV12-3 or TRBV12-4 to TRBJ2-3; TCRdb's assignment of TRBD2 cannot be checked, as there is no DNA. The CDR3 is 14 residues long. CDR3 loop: CASTSTRSTDTQYF.

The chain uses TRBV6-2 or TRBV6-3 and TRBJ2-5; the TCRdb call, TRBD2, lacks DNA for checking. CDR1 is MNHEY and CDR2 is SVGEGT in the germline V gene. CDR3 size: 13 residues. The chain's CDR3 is CASKIAGMETQYF.